These 15 T cell receptor beta chains came from one sample sequenced in a study of blood T cell repertoires in COVID-19. This table comes from immunoSEQ multiplex PCR, and its TCRdb copy is limited to in-frame clones, with some not included. This sample has 380,000 or so clones, with about four fifths found just once. Sequencing was performed on peripheral blood. These receptors were obtained from a human donor with acute or convalescent COVID-19. The donor label of this sample is uncertain.

This chain connects TRBV30 to TRBJ1-2; D call uncertain. Trimming pared 3 bases from V and 1 base from J, leaving 6 bases between. The CDR3 has 12 amino acids. Germline V gene sequence: CDR1 GTSNPN, CDR2 SVGIG (reference sequence). The CDR3 is CAWRQNNYGYTF. The CDR3 nucleotides are TGTGCCTGGAGGCAGAATAACTATGGCTACACCTTC.

The chain links TRBV5-4 to TRBJ1-2; D unclear. The CDR3 contains 13 residues. Germline-derived CDR1 and CDR2 are SGHNT and YYREEE (reference sequence). V lost 4 bases and J lost 2, with 9 bases in between. The CDR3 reads CASSPTPNYGYTF. CDR3 DNA sequence: TGTGCCAGCAGCCCAACACCGAACTATGGCTACACCTTC.

The CDR3 DNA sequence: TGCGCCAGCAGCCCTTCACCTCGAGAATCCTACGAGCAGTACTTC. Protein product: CASSPSPRESYEQYF. The V and J genes are TRBV4-1 and TRBJ2-7; D is unclear. V dropped 4 bases and J dropped 1 base, with 14 bases sitting between them. The CDR3 loop spans 15 amino acids. CDR1 MGHRA and CDR2 YSYEKL come from the germline V gene.

Regarding this clone: Compared with germline, one end of the junction differs, possibly owing to a read error. J is TRBJ2-1 and V is TRBV19, with 7 bases lining up with TRBD2. The CDR3 totals 15 residues. Per the germline V gene, CDR1 is LNHDA and CDR2 is SQIVND (reference sequence). The CDR3 sequence: CASSISGDDYNGQFF. The CDR3 bases are TGTGCCAGTAGTATCAGCGGGGACGATTACAATGGGCAGTTCTTC.

This clone has a single count. The chain couples TRBV1 to TRBJ2-1; the table's D gene call, TRBD2, was not cross checked with the DNA. TRBV1 is assigned pseudogene status. The length of the CDR3 is 15 residues. The CDR3 protein is CTSSHGLGGVDEQFF. CDR3 DNA sequence: TGCACCAGCAGCCACGGACTAGGAGGCGTCGATGAGCAGTTCTTC.

The chain uses TRBV5-4 and TRBJ2-3; 9 nucleotides line up with TRBD2. The V gene end was trimmed by 3 bases and the J gene end by 0 bases; junction bases not matched to a gene: 2. Germline CDR1 reads SGHNT; CDR2 reads YYREEE (reference sequence). This CDR3 region has 15 residues. This CDR3 reads CASSWRGGSTDTQYF. Written as DNA, the CDR3 is TGTGCCAGCAGCTGGCGGGGGGGTAGCACAGATACGCAGTATTTT.

The V call is TRBV5-1, the J call TRBJ2-7, with a possible D match to TRBD2 (7 bases). V was trimmed by 0 bases and J by 3 bases, leaving 22 bases between them. Germline V gives CDR1 SGHRS, CDR2 YFSETQ. The length of the CDR3 is 18 residues. The CDR3 nucleotides are TGCGCCAGCAGCTTGGGATCGGGGGGCGGGAGAGATGGCTACGAGCAGTACTTC. Translating it yields CASSLGSGGGRDGYEQYF.

Points on this clone: Other nucleotide sequences in the sample specify the same CDR3. The V gene is TRBV18, the J gene TRBJ2-2, with D tentatively TRBD1 (6 bases). The CDR3 runs 14 residues. Trimming pared 0 bases from V and 5 bases from J, leaving 7 bases between. From germline, CDR1 is KGHSH and CDR2 LQKENI. This chain's CDR3 is CASSPPQGTGELFF. The CDR3 region has the DNA TGTGCCAGCTCACCACCACAGGGAACCGGGGAGCTGTTTTTT.

The V and J genes are TRBV3-1 (or the pseudogene TRBV3-2) and TRBJ1-1; TRBD1 is a possible D gene (6 bases). The CDR3 is 13 amino acids. CDR1 LGHDT and CDR2 YNNKEL come from the germline V gene (reference sequence). V was trimmed by 4 bases and J by 11 bases, leaving 17 bases between them. CDR3 sequence: CASSRQDLNRAFF. CDR3 DNA sequence: TGTGCCAGCAGCCGACAGGACCTTAACCGTGCTTTCTTT.

This rearrangement joins TRBV30 to TRBJ1-1; 7 bases are shared with TRBD1. Trimming removed 5 bases from V and 6 bases from J; junction bases left unmatched: 15. CDR3 size: 15 residues. Germline V lookup: CDR1 GTSNPN, CDR2 SVGIG (reference sequence). The CDR3 DNA is TGTGCCTGGGTTCGGACAGGAGTAAGTTTTTCTGAAGCTTTCTTT. Amino acid sequence: CAWVRTGVSFSEAFF.

In regard to this clone: The sample carries other DNA sequences with the same CDR3. This chain connects TRBV3-1 (or the pseudogene TRBV3-2) to TRBJ1-4; 7 bases line up with TRBD1. The CDR3 sequence is 15 residues long. Per the germline V gene, CDR1 is LGHDT and CDR2 is YNNKEL (reference sequence). J was trimmed by 5 bases and V by 3 bases; bases with no gene match: 6. The CDR3 sequence is CASSQATGVNEKLFF. The CDR3 nucleotides read TGTGCCAGCAGCCAGGCCACAGGGGTAAATGAAAAACTGTTTTTT.

This clone was counted a single time. The chain links TRBV5-4 to TRBJ2-2; D gene unclear. Germline values: CDR1 SGHNT, CDR2 YYREEE (reference sequence). This CDR3 spans 14 amino acids. V dropped 2 bases and J dropped 3 bases, with 8 bases sitting between them. CDR3 sequence reads: CASSFWSDTGELFF. CDR3 in DNA: TGTGCCAGCAGCTTTTGGTCGGACACCGGGGAGCTGTTTTTT.

The chain combines TRBV2 with TRBJ1-1; D uncertain. Germline V gives CDR1 SNHLY, CDR2 FYNNEI. The CDR3 extends over 15 amino acids. With 6 bases removed from V and 1 base from J, the gap between germline ends came to 15 bases. CDR3 DNA sequence: TGTGCCAGCAGCCCTGAGAGGCACTCGAACACTGAAGCTTTCTTT. Protein product: CASSPERHSNTEAFF. The complete variable domain, with remaining parts taken from reference TRBV2 and TRBJ1-1, reads EPEVTQTPSHQVTQMGQEVILRCVPISNHLYFYWYRQILGQKVEFLVSFYNNEISEKSEIFDDQFSVERPDGSNFTLKIRSTKLEDSAMYFCASSPERHSNTEAFFGQGTRLTVV.

This sequence joins TRBV7-9 and TRBJ2-3, with D maybe TRBD2 (5 bases). Trimming removed 1 base from V and 0 bases from J, with 8 bases in between. This CDR3 is built from 15 residues. Germline V gene lookup returns CDR1 SEHNR and CDR2 FQNEAQ (reference sequence). The DNA of the CDR3 is TGTGCCAGCAGCTTAGTTAGCGTTAGCACAGATACGCAGTATTTT. Amino acids: CASSLVSVSTDTQYF.

The V call is TRBV5-6, the J call TRBJ2-1; TRBD1 agrees at 9 bases. With V trimmed by 4 bases and J by 7 bases, 3 bases remained unmatched. Germline V CDR1 and CDR2: SGHDT, YYEEEE. The CDR3 is made up of 13 amino acids. The CDR3: CASSGGTGNEQFF. The DNA of the CDR3 is TGTGCCAGCAGCGGGGGGACAGGGAATGAGCAGTTCTTC.